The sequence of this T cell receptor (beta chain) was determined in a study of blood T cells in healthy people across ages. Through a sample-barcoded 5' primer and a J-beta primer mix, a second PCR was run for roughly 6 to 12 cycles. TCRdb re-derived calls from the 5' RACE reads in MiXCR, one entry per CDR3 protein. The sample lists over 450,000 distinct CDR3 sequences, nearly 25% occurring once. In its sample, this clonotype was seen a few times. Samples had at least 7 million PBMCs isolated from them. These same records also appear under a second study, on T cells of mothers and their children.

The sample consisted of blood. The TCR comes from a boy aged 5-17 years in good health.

In nucleotides, the CDR3 is TGTGCCAGCAGCTTAGATCCTAAAAACAATGAGCAGTTCTTC. Translation gives CASSLDPKNNEQFF. The chain employs TRBV11-3 and TRBJ2-1, with no clear D. Looked up from germline, CDR1 is SGHNT and CDR2 is YENEEA. This CDR3 has 14 amino acids. V dropped 0 bases and J dropped 5 bases, with 8 bases sitting between them.